The clone carrying this T cell receptor (beta chain) was seen only once. Antigen: not known. This sample is drawn from a study of T cells in localized non-small cell lung cancer. Whole-study findings and limits: Those with higher blood T cell density had longer overall survival. Clonality peaked in uninvolved adjacent lung rather than tumor.

This CDR3 is built from 16 residues. The V end was cut by 5 bases, the J end by 4 bases, with 15 bases between. From germline, CDR1 is MDHEN and CDR2 SYDVKM. Generated by immunoSEQ multiplex PCR, the TCRdb table keeps only in-frame clones and is missing some. The sample yields around 1,400 clones, about a fifth seen once. This TCR came from a woman aged 35 to 70 with stage II lung adenocarcinoma. The rearrangement uses TRBV28 and TRBJ2-6; D call uncertain. Sample: normal lung tissue next to the tumor, taken before any cancer treatment. DNA of the CDR3: TGTGCCAGCAGTGGCGGTCCCGCCGGCGGGGCCAACGTCCTGACTTTC. Amino acid sequence: CASSGGPAGGANVLTF.